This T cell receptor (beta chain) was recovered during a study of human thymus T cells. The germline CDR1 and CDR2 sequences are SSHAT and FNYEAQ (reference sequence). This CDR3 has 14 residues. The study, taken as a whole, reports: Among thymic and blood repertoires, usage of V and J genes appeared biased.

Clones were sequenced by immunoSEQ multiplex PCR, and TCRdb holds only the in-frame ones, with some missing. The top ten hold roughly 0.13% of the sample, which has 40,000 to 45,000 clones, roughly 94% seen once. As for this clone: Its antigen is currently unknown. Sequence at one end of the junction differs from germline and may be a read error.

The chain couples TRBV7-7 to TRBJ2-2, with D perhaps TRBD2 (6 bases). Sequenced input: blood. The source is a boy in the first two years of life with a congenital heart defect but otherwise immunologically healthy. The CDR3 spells CASSSHGGTGELFF. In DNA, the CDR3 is TGTGCTAGCAGCTCACACGGAGGGACCGGGGAGCTGTTTTTT.